Sequencing of this TCR beta chain was carried out in a study of cytomegalovirus exposure and HLA in healthy donors. A remark on this clone: The antigen remains unidentified.

The PCR employed 60 Vbeta primers together with 13 Jbeta primers. Measured with immunoSEQ multiplex PCR; TCRdb has only the in-frame clones, and not every one. The sample shows 150,000 to 200,000 clones, 75% to 85% of them seen only once. Unrecorded immune exposure was likely among donors, who were nominally healthy when sampled. Study conclusions and caveats: A list of about 160 TCR beta chains associated with cytomegalovirus was given. Several of the most significant clusters appeared, in a later analysis, to be linked to common viral pathogens.

The sequenced sample consisted of PBMCs. The TCR originated in a man between 25 and 39 years old in good health and CMV-seronegative.

CDR3 nucleotide sequence: TGTGCCAGCAGTTACAACCGGGGAGACACCGGGGAGCTGTTTTTT. It encodes CASSYNRGDTGELFF. The J gene is TRBJ2-2, the V gene TRBV6-5; the D gene is possibly TRBD2 (5 bases). Germline values: CDR1 MNHEY, CDR2 SVGAGI. V was cut by 2 bases and J by 3 bases, with 10 bases left in between. CDR3 length: 15 amino acids.